The rows below give T cell receptor beta chains drawn from one sample of a study of control samples from healthy donors and cancer patients. Method: immunoSEQ multiplex PCR; TCRdb's copy keeps in-frame clones and lacks some. The repertoire includes roughly 69,000 clones, approximately 89% of them detected once, and under 2.5% sits in the top ten. Source material: PBMCs. All receptors derive from a woman aged 50 to 65 with head and neck cancer. The CDR3 runs from the conserved cysteine through the conserved F or W. The order of the fields is CDR3 DNA, CDR3 protein, J gene, V gene, D gene, clone size. A D gene is named only where the DNA matches it firmly. Clone size is stated in some rows and not others, as once, few, many or a class when expanded.

DNA: TGTGCCAGCAGCCAAGCCATCGACAGACCAGGGGCCAACGTCCTGACTTTC; CDR3: CASSQAIDRPGANVLTF; J: TRBJ2-6; V: TRBV14; D: .; size: few
DNA: TGTGCCAGTAGACAGGCCGGAGAGACCCAGTACTTC; CDR3: CASRQAGETQYF; J: TRBJ2-5; V: TRBV19; D: .; size: .
DNA: TGTGCCAGCAGCCAATCGGCGGGTAAAGATACGCAGTATTTT; CDR3: CASSQSAGKDTQYF; J: TRBJ2-3; V: TRBV14; D: .; size: .
DNA: TGTGCCAGCAGTTTAGGAAGATATCAGCCCCAGCATTTT; CDR3: CASSLGRYQPQHF; J: TRBJ1-5; V: TRBV27; D: .; size: few
DNA: TGTGCCAGCAGTGAGAGGGGTAGCGGGGGGTTTAGCACAGATACGCAGTATTTT; CDR3: CASSERGSGGFSTDTQYF; J: TRBJ2-3; V: TRBV6-1; D: TRBD2; size: .
DNA: TGCGCCAGCAGCTTGGATGGCGCCGGGGAGCTGTTTTTT; CDR3: CASSLDGAGELFF; J: TRBJ2-2; V: TRBV5-1; D: .; size: .
DNA: TGTGCCAGCAGCTTAACGACCTACAATGAGCAGTTCTTC; CDR3: CASSLTTYNEQFF; J: TRBJ2-1; V: TRBV11-3; D: .; size: .
DNA: TGTGCCTCCTCTGACAGGAGGAAAGAGACCCAGTACTTC; CDR3: CASSDRRKETQYF; J: TRBJ2-5; V: TRBV30; D: .; size: few
DNA: TGTGCCAGCAGCCCTTTTGGGGAGGGAGGACAGCCCCAGCATTTT; CDR3: CASSPFGEGGQPQHF; J: TRBJ1-5; V: TRBV28; D: .; size: .
DNA: TGTGCCAGCAGTCGACAGCGAACAACTAATGAAAAACTGTTTTTT; CDR3: CASSRQRTTNEKLFF; J: TRBJ1-4; V: TRBV6-5; D: .; size: .
DNA: TGTGCCAGCAGCTTAGTTAACAGGGTCTCCTCCGGTGAGCAGTACTTC; CDR3: CASSLVNRVSSGEQYF; J: TRBJ2-7; V: TRBV7-2; D: .; size: .
DNA: TGCGCCAGCAGCTTGGTGGACACCACGAACACCGGGGAGCTGTTTTTT; CDR3: CASSLVDTTNTGELFF; J: TRBJ2-2; V: TRBV5-1; D: .; size: .
DNA: TGTGCCAGTAGATCCAGGGGAGATGGTGGAAAACTGTTTTTT; CDR3: CASRSRGDGGKLFF; J: TRBJ1-4; V: TRBV19; D: .; size: .
DNA: TGCGCCAGCAGCCTGCCCCTGGGGGGGGACTCCTATAATTCACCCCTCCACTTT; CDR3: CASSLPLGGDSYNSPLHF; J: TRBJ1-6; V: TRBV5-1; D: .; size: .
DNA: TGTGCCAGCAGCGTGGGGATTGACATCGGGAATTCACCCCTCCACTTT; CDR3: CASSVGIDIGNSPLHF; J: TRBJ1-6; V: TRBV9; D: .; size: .
DNA: TGTGCCACCAGCAGAGAAGACAGGGGCGCAGATACGCAGTATTTT; CDR3: CATSREDRGADTQYF; J: TRBJ2-3; V: TRBV15; D: TRBD1; size: .
DNA: TGTGCCAGCAGCGTAAGCAACAGGGGTCCCGTCGTCCTGACTTTC; CDR3: CASSVSNRGPVVLTF; J: TRBJ2-6; V: TRBV9; D: TRBD1; size: once
DNA: TGTGCCAGCAGCGTAGACCCGGACAGGGTAGGTGGCTACACCTTC; CDR3: CASSVDPDRVGGYTF; J: TRBJ1-2; V: TRBV9; D: TRBD1; size: few